This TCR beta chain appears in the sequencing data of a study of OX40 agonist ivuxolimab in advanced cancers. The wider study: Among those enrolled, mean age was 60 years (range roughly 20 to 80) and approximately 83% were male.

This table comes from immunoSEQ multiplex PCR, and its TCRdb copy is limited to in-frame clones, with some not included. The table includes under 65,000 clones, approximately 90% detected once. This CDR3 is built from 15 residues. V was clipped by 5 bases and J by 4 bases; unmatched bases: 4. The germline V gene encodes CDR1 SGHTA and CDR2 FQGNSA. The TCR was taken from an adult with an advanced solid tumor such as melanoma, head and neck, liver or kidney cancer. V usage is TRBV7-2 and J usage is TRBJ2-3; TRBD2 aligns across 12 bases. The specimen was CD4+ or CD8+ T cells sorted from blood, collected in a trial of the OX40 agonist ivuxolimab. CDR3 loop: CASSDRLAGADTQYF. In DNA, the CDR3 is TGTGCCAGCAGCGACCGACTAGCGGGAGCAGATACGCAGTATTTT.